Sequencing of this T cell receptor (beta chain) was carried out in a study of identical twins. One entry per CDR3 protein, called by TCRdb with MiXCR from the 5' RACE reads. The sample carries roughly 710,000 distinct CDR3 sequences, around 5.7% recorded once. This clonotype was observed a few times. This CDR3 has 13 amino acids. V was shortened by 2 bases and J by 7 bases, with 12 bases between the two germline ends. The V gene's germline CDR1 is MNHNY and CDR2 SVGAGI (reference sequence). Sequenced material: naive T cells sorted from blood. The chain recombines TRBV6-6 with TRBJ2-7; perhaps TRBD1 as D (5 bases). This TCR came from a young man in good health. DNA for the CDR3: TGTGCCAGCAGTTACCAGGGTGAAGGAGAGCAGTACTTC. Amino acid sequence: CASSYQGEGEQYF.